A selection of T cell receptor beta chains follows, all from one sample in a study of T cells expressing NK-cell markers. TCRdb reprocessed the 5' RACE reads and keeps a single row for each CDR3 protein, giving no DNA. Recorded for this sample: more than 250,000 distinct CDR3 sequences. The sample taken for sequencing was blood T cells: a sorted CD56 or NKG2C T cell subset, CD4+ or CD8+ T cells, or bulk PBMC T cells (not recorded which). These receptor sequences come from a young man in good health. Each CDR3 is given with its conserved first and last residue.

J: TRBJ1-5
V: TRBV2
CDR3: CASSRDSTYSNQPQHF

J: TRBJ1-5
V: TRBV20-1
CDR3: CSARDRGGNQPQHF

J: TRBJ1-1
V: TRBV12-3/TRBV12-4
CDR3: CASSTTAVTEAFF

J: TRBJ2-1
V: TRBV12-3/TRBV12-4
CDR3: CASRLTRGNEQFF

J: TRBJ1-3
V: TRBV5-5
CDR3: CASSFGTAGNTIYF

J: TRBJ2-1
V: TRBV5-1
CDR3: CASSLVWGGRSTAEQFF

J: TRBJ2-4
V: TRBV5-1
CDR3: CASSLGDTQRDIQYF

J: TRBJ2-3
V: TRBV5-1
CDR3: CASSLDRPSVDTQYF

J: TRBJ1-1
V: TRBV12-3/TRBV12-4
CDR3: CASSLGTKEAFF

J: TRBJ2-5
V: TRBV11-2
CDR3: CASSQIVAAGGRETQYF

J: TRBJ2-7
V: TRBV29-1
CDR3: CSVEATLSGEQYF

J: TRBJ2-3
V: TRBV6-1
CDR3: CASKPTGATDTQYF

J: TRBJ2-1
V: TRBV5-6
CDR3: CASSSGLNNEQFF

J: TRBJ2-1
V: TRBV2
CDR3: CASNGLLAGNKQFF

J: TRBJ1-1
V: TRBV27
CDR3: CASSLMGTGFKAFF

J: TRBJ2-3
V: TRBV5-1
CDR3: CASSLVLAGDADTQYF

J: TRBJ2-5
V: TRBV20-1
CDR3: CSALGQKWTQYF

J: TRBJ2-7
V: TRBV15
CDR3: CATSRSFSPQFSSYEQYF

J: TRBJ2-5
V: TRBV20-1
CDR3: CSARDLQGARETQYF

J: TRBJ2-3
V: TRBV29-1
CDR3: CSAIGGGNTQYF

J: TRBJ2-7
V: TRBV12-3/TRBV12-4
CDR3: CASSLGILAGESYEQYF

J: TRBJ2-3
V: TRBV11-3
CDR3: CASSLGEREKVDTQYF

J: TRBJ1-1
V: TRBV11-2
CDR3: CASSLTHSYTEAFF

J: TRBJ1-1
V: TRBV7-8
CDR3: CASSVTMNTEAFF

J: TRBJ2-7
V: TRBV29-1
CDR3: CSAAGTSIEQYF

J: TRBJ2-3
V: TRBV20-1
CDR3: CSARDPSPGRLDTQYF

J: TRBJ2-2
V: TRBV10-1
CDR3: CASGTSGNTGELFF

J: TRBJ2-1
V: TRBV7-9
CDR3: CASSRTGGTYNEQFF

J: TRBJ2-3
V: TRBV10-3
CDR3: CAISNAASGSSDTQYF

J: TRBJ2-7
V: TRBV28
CDR3: CASSPRLGGLSEQYF

J: TRBJ2-1
V: TRBV10-3
CDR3: CAIRPGLVGDEQFF

J: TRBJ1-4
V: TRBV5-1
CDR3: CASSRILQGATNEKLFF

J: TRBJ2-1
V: TRBV6-1
CDR3: CASRRSGRTYNEQFF

J: TRBJ2-1
V: TRBV3-1
CDR3: CASSPGLVGQFF

J: TRBJ2-5
V: TRBV5-1
CDR3: CASSRGSGPGEETQYF

J: TRBJ2-5
V: TRBV12-3/TRBV12-4
CDR3: CASSSLEGVKTQYF

J: TRBJ2-7
V: TRBV29-1
CDR3: CSVVGGQGAYEQYF

J: TRBJ2-7
V: TRBV20-1
CDR3: CSARLSGRGAGEQYF

J: TRBJ2-2
V: TRBV7-8
CDR3: CASSLGQTLSTGELFF

J: TRBJ2-7
V: TRBV25-1
CDR3: CASSEGQGREQYF

J: TRBJ2-1
V: TRBV20-1
CDR3: CSASILTPGLVANEQFF

J: TRBJ2-7
V: TRBV6-5
CDR3: CASSYVGPGLADSYEQYF

J: TRBJ2-1
V: TRBV24-1
CDR3: CATSDRTGYNEQFF

J: TRBJ1-6
V: TRBV6-1
CDR3: CASSPRHNRGRQNNSPLHF

J: TRBJ1-1
V: TRBV20-1
CDR3: CSASPGRLNTEAFF

J: TRBJ2-1
V: TRBV20-1
CDR3: CSARGPAGVLGEQFF

J: TRBJ2-5
V: TRBV20-1
CDR3: CSVRTIPHNVETQYF

J: TRBJ2-2
V: TRBV5-6
CDR3: CASSEITGPDTGELFF

J: TRBJ2-1
V: TRBV25-1
CDR3: CASRTSGSMGEQFF

J: TRBJ2-3
V: TRBV20-1
CDR3: CRAGGRDTQYF

J: TRBJ2-4
V: TRBV12-3/TRBV12-4
CDR3: CASRPWDFSTKNIQYF